A selection of T cell receptor beta chains follows, all from one sample in a study of beta chain features in type 1 diabetes. Using immunoSEQ multiplex PCR, the repertoire was profiled, and TCRdb retains in-frame clones only, with some absent. The top ten hold roughly 0.04% of the sample, which has some 660,000 clones, over 13% seen once. The material sequenced was naive CD4+ T cells from blood. The receptors shown here come from a man aged 18 to 29 with type 1 diabetes. Both conserved end residues are part of each CDR3. A D gene is named only where the DNA matches it firmly. Clone size is stated in some rows and not others, as once, few, many or a class when expanded.

TRBJ2-5 TRBV28 - - TGTGCCAGCAATCAAGGGGCTCGGGAGACCCAGTACTTC CASNQGARETQYF
TRBJ2-5 TRBV10-2 TRBD1 - TGCGCCACCTCGGGACAGACCCAAGAGACCCAGTACTTC CATSGQTQETQYF
TRBJ1-2 TRBV4-3 TRBD1 - TGCGCCAGCAGCCAGCCAGGGGGCAACTATGGCTACACCTTC CASSQPGGNYGYTF
TRBJ1-5 TRBV30 - few TGTGCCTGGAGTTGGGATAGCAATCAGCCCCAGCATTTT CAWSWDSNQPQHF
TRBJ2-5 TRBV5-1 - - TGCGCCAGCAGCTTGGGTAGGGACGGGGAGACCCAGTACTTC CASSLGRDGETQYF
TRBJ1-1 TRBV29-1 - few TGCAGCGGTCAAATGAACACTGAAGCTTTCTTT CSGQMNTEAFF
TRBJ2-1 TRBV5-1 - - TGCGCCAGCAGCTTGTTCCGGGATGAGCAGTTCTTC CASSLFRDEQFF
TRBJ2-1 TRBV6-5 - - TGTGCCAGCAGAAGTCAGGACGAGAGGAATGAGCAGTTCTTC CASRSQDERNEQFF
TRBJ2-7 TRBV7-2 - few TGTGCCAGCAGCTTAGGACAGCGTCTCTACGAGCAGTACTTC CASSLGQRLYEQYF
TRBJ2-1 TRBV18 - - TGTGCCAGCTCACTAACGGGACCTCTCTACAATGAGCAGTTCTTC CASSLTGPLYNEQFF
TRBJ2-5 TRBV5-1 TRBD2 few TGCGCCAGCAGGCAAGGGACTAGCGTTTCGGAGACCCAGTACTTC CASRQGTSVSETQYF
TRBJ2-2 TRBV7-9 - - TGTGCCAGCAGCTTATCACGGGCAGGGACCGGGGAGCTGTTTTTT CASSLSRAGTGELFF
TRBJ2-5 TRBV5-1 TRBD1 - TGCGCCAGCAGCTTGGCCAGACAGGGTCGTTCGGAGACCCAGTACTTC CASSLARQGRSETQYF
TRBJ1-5 TRBV28 - few TGTGCCAGCAGTTTAGAGGTTCGTGGCCCAAATCAGCCCCAGCATTTT CASSLEVRGPNQPQHF
TRBJ2-2 TRBV29-1 TRBD2 few TGCAGCGTTGGGGGGACTAGCGGGAACACCGGGGAGCTGTTTTTT CSVGGTSGNTGELFF
TRBJ2-3 TRBV6-1 - few TGTGCCAGCAGTGAAGTCAGGGAAGATACGCAGTATTTT CASSEVREDTQYF
TRBJ2-6 TRBV18 - few TGTGCCAGCTCGTCTGGGACATCTGGGGCCAACGTCCTGACTTTC CASSSGTSGANVLTF
TRBJ1-4 TRBV29-1 - - TGCAGCGTCCTACGGGAAAAACTGTTTTTT CSVLREKLFF
TRBJ2-7 TRBV25-1 - few TGTGCCAGCAGCGGGAGTAACTCCTACGAGCAGTACTTC CASSGSNSYEQYF
TRBJ2-1 TRBV4-1 - few TGCGCCCCCCTCGTGGGTGAGCAGTTCTTC CAPLVGEQFF
TRBJ1-2 TRBV7-2 TRBD1 few TGTGCCAGCAGCTTGAGACAGGGGGCTAACTATGGCTACACCTTC CASSLRQGANYGYTF
TRBJ1-5 TRBV6-5 - few TGTGCCAGCAGTTACCTGGTGGGACAGCCCCAGCATTTT CASSYLVGQPQHF
TRBJ1-2 TRBV7-9 TRBD1 - TGTGCCAGCAGCATACAGGGGCTGCACGGCTACACCTTC CASSIQGLHGYTF
TRBJ2-1 TRBV18 TRBD2 - TGTGCCAGCTCACCTACGCTAGCGGCCTACAATGAGCAGTTCTTC CASSPTLAAYNEQFF
TRBJ2-7 TRBV4-1 - few TGCGCCAGCAGCCAAGAGGACACAGTCAGTAGCTACGAGCAGTACTTC CASSQEDTVSSYEQYF
TRBJ2-3 TRBV27 - few TGTGCCAGCAGTTTATCCCTAATGTTGGATACGCAGTATTTT CASSLSLMLDTQYF
TRBJ2-4 TRBV6-1 - - TGTGCCAGCAGTGAATCAAAAAACATTCAGTACTTC CASSESKNIQYF
TRBJ2-1 TRBV7-3 - few TGTGCCAGCAGCCCAGGGGCGAGATACAATGAGCAGTTCTTC CASSPGARYNEQFF
TRBJ2-3 TRBV5-1 - few TGCGCCAGCAGCTTGGCCCGGGTTGGAGATACGCAGTATTTT CASSLARVGDTQYF